The 32 T cell receptor beta chains below were found in one sample sequenced in a study of technical replicates of blood from several donors. Generated by immunoSEQ multiplex PCR, the TCRdb table keeps only in-frame clones and is missing some. Here the sample spans some 70,000 clones, around nine tenths being singletons. The sample consisted of T cells isolated from PBMCs. The receptors were gathered from a human donor in good health.

The rearrangement joins TRBV7-9 to TRBJ2-7; 7 positions agree with TRBD2. The CDR3 spans 15 residues. Per the germline V gene, CDR1 is SEHNR and CDR2 is FQNEAQ (reference sequence). Germline trimming cut 2 bases from V and 3 bases from J; bases unmatched to any gene: 7. The CDR3 region is CASSLLGGSYYEQYF. The DNA of the CDR3 is TGTGCCAGCAGCTTACTTGGCGGGAGTTACTACGAGCAGTACTTC. The whole variable domain, filled in from reference TRBV7-9 and TRBJ2-7, reads DTGVSQNPRHKITKRGQNVTFRCDPISEHNRLYWYRQTLGQGPEFLTYFQNEAQLEKSRLLSDRFSAERPKGSFSTLEIQRTEQGDSAMYLCASSLLGGSYYEQYFGPGTRLTVT.

The chain recombines TRBV6-1 with TRBJ2-2; perhaps TRBD2 as D (6 bases). Germline V gene data show CDR1 as MNHNS and CDR2 as SASEGT. The CDR3 is 14 residues long. V lost 6 bases, J lost 0 bases, and 8 bases lay in between. Written as DNA, the CDR3 is TGTGCCAGCAGGAGGGACTCGAACACCGGGGAGCTGTTTTTT. Translated: CASRRDSNTGELFF.

The gene calls are TRBV2 and TRBJ2-3; 10 bases match TRBD1. From germline, CDR1 is SNHLY and CDR2 FYNNEI. V trimming: 9 bases; J trimming: 4 bases; junction bases outside the gene matches: 7. The CDR3 totals 14 residues. The CDR3 nucleotides are TGTGCCAGACCCGGACAGGGGGTTTCAGATACGCAGTATTTT. Protein sequence: CARPGQGVSDTQYF.

This rearrangement joins TRBV28 to TRBJ2-2; D remains unclear. The CDR3 is 14 amino acids. V was cut by 7 bases and J by 5 bases, with 14 bases left in between. Looked up from germline, CDR1 is MDHEN and CDR2 is SYDVKM. The CDR3 reads CASTRILGTGELFF. The CDR3 DNA is TGTGCCAGCACCCGTATCCTCGGGACCGGGGAGCTGTTTTTT.

This clone was recorded once. This chain uses TRBV7-9 with TRBJ2-5, with 10 bases identical to TRBD2. The trim removed 1 base at V and 4 bases at J, leaving 6 bases unmatched. Germline CDR1 SEHNR, CDR2 FQNEAQ (reference sequence). The CDR3 consists of 16 residues. CDR3 region: CASSLGLAGTTETQYF. Here the CDR3 DNA reads TGTGCCAGCAGCTTAGGACTAGCGGGTACCACAGAGACCCAGTACTTC.

V and J are TRBV4-1 and TRBJ2-3; 9 nucleotides line up with TRBD2. Germline V CDR1 and CDR2: MGHRA, YSYEKL. CDR3 length: 17 amino acids. V lost 0 bases to trimming and J lost 2 bases; unmatched junction nucleotides: 6. The CDR3 protein is CASSQEQLAGFTDTQYF. In nucleotides, the CDR3 is TGCGCCAGCAGCCAAGAACAACTAGCGGGCTTCACAGATACGCAGTATTTT.

The chain joins TRBV7-3 to TRBJ2-1; TRBD2 matches 11 bases. Unmatched junction bases numbered 7, after V lost 7 bases and J lost 5 bases. Germline CDR1 and CDR2: SGHTA and FQGTGA. The CDR3 contains 15 residues. CDR3 in amino acids: CASTVAGGRDNEQFF. CDR3 sequence (DNA): TGTGCCAGCACCGTAGCGGGAGGGCGGGACAATGAGCAGTTCTTC.

This clone was seen a handful of times. The chain employs TRBV28 and TRBJ1-1; D is perhaps TRBD1 (5 bases). Germline V CDR1 and CDR2: MDHEN, SYDVKM. The V and J ends lost 8 bases and 4 bases respectively, with 17 bases between them. The CDR3 runs 14 residues. In nucleotides, the CDR3 is TGTGCCAGCTCGCCTCCGCGGGGGGGCACTGAAGCTTTCTTT. It yields the protein CASSPPRGGTEAFF.

The rearrangement uses TRBV28 and TRBJ1-5, with TRBD1 matching 7 bases. Germline V lookup: CDR1 MDHEN, CDR2 SYDVKM. The CDR3 extends over 12 amino acids. J was trimmed by 9 bases and V by 4 bases; bases with no gene match: 3. The CDR3 DNA is TGTGCCAGCAGTTACAGGGGAGCGCCCCAGCATTTT. It yields the protein CASSYRGAPQHF.

The rearrangement uses TRBV6-5 and TRBJ2-1; 8 nucleotides match TRBD2. V lost 2 bases and J lost 4; bases outside the gene matches: 4. Germline V lookup: CDR1 MNHEY, CDR2 SVGAGI. This CDR3 comprises 15 residues. The CDR3 DNA reads as TGTGCCAGCAGTTACGTACAGCGGGAGTACAATGAGCAGTTCTTC. This translates into CASSYVQREYNEQFF.

This rearrangement joins TRBV28 to TRBJ1-2, with 7 bases aligning to TRBD1. This CDR3 comprises 14 residues. V dropped 4 bases and J dropped 0; count of bases not matched to a gene: 2. Germline values: CDR1 MDHEN, CDR2 SYDVKM. The CDR3 reads CASSWDRANYGYTF. The DNA for the CDR3 is TGTGCCAGCAGTTGGGACAGAGCTAACTATGGCTACACCTTC.

The V call is TRBV7-3, the J call TRBJ2-2; D unclear. V was cut by 2 bases and J by 6 bases, with 7 bases left in between. CDR1 SGHTA and CDR2 FQGTGA come from the germline V gene. The CDR3 sequence is 13 residues long. The CDR3 loop is CASSLLTSGELFF. CDR3 DNA sequence: TGTGCCAGCAGCTTACTAACGTCCGGGGAGCTGTTTTTT.

This chain links TRBV27 with TRBJ2-7; 10 nucleotides agree with TRBD2. This CDR3 is built from 14 residues. The V segment lost 2 bases and the J segment 3 bases; nucleotides outside the gene matches: 1. Germline V gene lookup returns CDR1 MNHEY and CDR2 SMNVEV (reference sequence). In DNA, the CDR3 is TGTGCCAGCAGTTTACTAGCGGGAGACTACGAGCAGTACTTC. Translated: CASSLLAGDYEQYF.

The chain uses TRBV7-9 and TRBJ1-1, with D unclear. Trimming pared 3 bases from V and 8 bases from J, leaving 10 bases between. Germline CDR1 and CDR2: SEHNR and FQNEAQ (reference sequence). This CDR3 has 12 residues. CDR3 sequence: CASSFVGNEAFF. The CDR3 DNA follows: TGTGCCAGCAGCTTCGTCGGTAACGAAGCTTTCTTT.

The rearrangement uses TRBV4-1 and TRBJ2-1; a weak D match, TRBD2 (6 bases). The CDR3 is 17 residues long. V lost 0 bases to trimming and J lost 7 bases, with 19 bases between them. Germline V gene sequence: CDR1 MGHRA, CDR2 YSYEKL. The chain's CDR3 is CASSQESVDYYRNEQFF. The CDR3, as DNA: TGCGCCAGCAGCCAAGAAAGTGTGGACTATTATAGGAATGAGCAGTTCTTC.

This chain joins TRBV4-3 and TRBJ2-7, with TRBD2 as a possible D gene (6 bases). CDR1 is LGHNA, CDR2 YSLEER, per germline. Trimming left V 1 base short and J 0 bases short, with 13 bases between. CDR3 length equals 16 residues. The CDR3 reads CASSQAHSGSSYEQYF. The CDR3 coding sequence is TGCGCCAGCAGCCAAGCTCACTCCGGGAGCTCCTACGAGCAGTACTTC.

The rearrangement uses TRBV4-2 and TRBJ2-7; D unresolved. CDR1 is LGHNA, CDR2 YNFKEQ, per germline. The CDR3 consists of 15 residues. The V and J ends lost 2 bases and 0 bases respectively, with 11 bases between them. This CDR3 is CASSQYPGYSYEQYF. The DNA of the CDR3 is TGTGCCAGCAGCCAATATCCAGGCTACTCCTACGAGCAGTACTTC.

This chain connects TRBV5-6 to TRBJ2-4, with 7 bases fitting TRBD2. The germline gives CDR1 SGHDT, CDR2 YYEEEE. This CDR3 is built from 17 residues. Trimming took 2 bases from V and 0 from J; bases not matched to a gene: 8. The CDR3 is CASSFIGLAGAKNIQYF. The CDR3 DNA reads as TGTGCCAGCAGCTTTATCGGTTTAGCGGGAGCCAAAAACATTCAGTACTTC.

The J gene is TRBJ2-5, the V gene TRBV30, with 10 bases matching TRBD1. This CDR3 contains 13 residues. V gave up 2 bases and J gave up 4 bases; unmatched junction bases: 1. Germline V lookup: CDR1 GTSNPN, CDR2 SVGIG (reference sequence). CDR3 sequence (DNA): TGTGCCTGGAGTCGGACAGGGGGAGAGACCCAGTACTTC. It encodes CAWSRTGGETQYF. The entire variable domain, with the rest obtained from reference TRBV30 and TRBJ2-5, is as follows: SQTIHQWPATLVQPVGSPLSLECTVEGTSNPNLYWYRQAAGRGLQLLFYSVGIGQISSEVPQNLSASRPQDRQFILSSKKLLLSDSGFYLCAWSRTGGETQYFGPGTRLLVL.

The CDR3 region is CASSSKNSRFMTGYTF. The DNA of the CDR3 is TGTGCCAGCAGTTCCAAGAACAGTCGCTTTATGACTGGCTACACCTTC. The rearrangement uses TRBV6-5 and TRBJ1-2; no clear D gene. CDR1 MNHEY and CDR2 SVGAGI come from the germline V gene. The V end lost 4 bases, the J end lost 7 bases, and 22 bases lay between the germline ends. This CDR3 is 16 amino acids long.

This clone has a single count. V usage is TRBV6-1 and J usage is TRBJ1-2, with 8 bases that match TRBD1. This CDR3 region has 15 residues. J lost 4 bases, V lost 2 bases, and 6 bases had no gene match. From germline, CDR1 is MNHNS and CDR2 SASEGT. CDR3 coding DNA: TGTGCCAGCAGTGAATTCACGGGGACAGGCTATGGCTACACCTTC. This encodes CASSEFTGTGYGYTF.

In its sample, this clone was seen once. The rearrangement links TRBV6-1 to TRBJ2-2; tentative D call: TRBD2 (6 bases). The CDR3 is 14 residues long. The V gene lost 2 bases and the J gene lost 7 bases, with 11 bases spanning the gap. Germline assignment: CDR1 MNHNS and CDR2 SASEGT. CDR3 amino acids: CASSETRGSGELFF. In DNA form, the CDR3 reads TGTGCCAGCAGTGAAACCCGGGGGAGCGGGGAGCTGTTTTTT.

The rearrangement uses TRBV5-1 and TRBJ2-3; 10 bases line up with TRBD1. V trimming: 0 bases; J trimming: 4 bases; junction bases outside the gene matches: 2. Germline CDR1 SGHRS, CDR2 YFSETQ. This CDR3 region has 15 residues. This chain's CDR3 is CASSLEDRGADTQYF. The CDR3 coding sequence is TGCGCCAGCAGCTTGGAGGACAGGGGGGCAGATACGCAGTATTTT.

The gene calls are TRBV2 and TRBJ1-1; D is perhaps TRBD1 (6 bases). The CDR3 loop spans 11 amino acids. Trimming removed 4 bases at V and 8 bases at J, with 8 bases between. Germline V gene sequence: CDR1 SNHLY, CDR2 FYNNEI. The CDR3 DNA reads TGTGCCAGCAGTGCTGACAGGGAAGCTTTCTTT. This codes for CASSADREAFF.

This clone was detected only once. The CDR3 bases are TGCAGCGCCCGGACAGGGATGGACACTGAAGCTTTCTTT. This codes for CSARTGMDTEAFF. The rearrangement uses TRBV29-1 and TRBJ1-1; TRBD1 matches at 8 bases. Germline V gene sequence: CDR1 SQVTM, CDR2 ANQGSEA. CDR3 length: 13 amino acids. With 7 bases clipped from V and 3 bases from J, the junction kept 7 bases outside the gene matches.

The chain links TRBV27 to TRBJ2-1, with D tentatively TRBD1 (6 bases). This CDR3 has 11 amino acids. V was cut by 6 bases and J by 10 bases, with 10 bases left in between. Germline V CDR1 and CDR2: MNHEY, SMNVEV (reference sequence). The CDR3 sequence: CASSSGTEQFF. For the CDR3, the DNA is TGTGCCAGCAGCTCGGGGACAGAGCAGTTCTTC.

This chain connects TRBV27 to TRBJ1-2, with TRBD1 matching over 7 bases. V shed 5 bases, J shed 2 bases, and the junction held 8 bases outside the gene matches. CDR1 is MNHEY, CDR2 SMNVEV, per germline (reference sequence). The CDR3 is made up of 15 amino acids. CDR3 sequence: CASSPRTGPNYGYTF. For the CDR3, the DNA is TGTGCCAGCAGTCCACGGACAGGACCGAACTATGGCTACACCTTC.

This rearrangement joins TRBV11-1 to TRBJ2-2; D may be TRBD1 (6 bases). CDR1 is SGHAT, CDR2 FQDESV, per germline (reference sequence). The CDR3 has 16 residues. V was cut by 1 base and J by 1 base, with 10 bases left in between. CDR3 DNA sequence: TGTGCCAGCAGCTTAGTAATGGGACAGAACACCGGGGAGCTGTTTTTT. It translates to CASSLVMGQNTGELFF.

V usage is TRBV25-1 and J usage is TRBJ2-5, with 9 bases identical to TRBD1. V shed 4 bases, J shed 1 base, and the junction held 4 bases outside the gene matches. The CDR3 length is 15 residues. Germline V gives CDR1 MGHDK, CDR2 SYGVNS. DNA for the CDR3: TGTGCCAGCAGTGGTTGGGACAGGGTCCAAGAGACCCAGTACTTC. Protein product: CASSGWDRVQETQYF.

The V and J genes are TRBV5-1 and TRBJ2-1, with D maybe TRBD1 (7 bases). Germline V gene data show CDR1 as SGHRS and CDR2 as YFSETQ. The CDR3 runs 15 residues. The V end lost 0 bases, the J end lost 7 bases, and 14 bases lay between the germline ends. CDR3 bases: TGCGCCAGCAGCTTGGTCGCAGGGGGGCTAAATGAGCAGTTCTTC. Amino acid sequence: CASSLVAGGLNEQFF.

This rearrangement joins TRBV10-1 to TRBJ1-1; D remains unclear. CDR3 length equals 13 residues. CDR1 WNHNN and CDR2 SYGVQD come from the germline V gene (reference sequence). Trimming left V 3 bases short and J 4 bases short, with 9 bases between. CDR3 coding DNA: TGCGCCAGCAGTGACTCCGGGGTCACTGAAGCTTTCTTT. Its protein is CASSDSGVTEAFF.

V and J are TRBV5-1 and TRBJ2-7; TRBD1 matches 8 bases. The junction had 7 bases not matched to a gene; V was cut back by 5 bases and J by 0 bases. Per the germline V gene, CDR1 is SGHRS and CDR2 is YFSETQ. The CDR3 is 15 amino acids. CDR3 loop: CASSYGTGISYEQYF. The CDR3 DNA reads TGCGCCAGCAGTTACGGGACAGGAATCTCCTACGAGCAGTACTTC.